The source of this T cell receptor beta chain is a study of cytomegalovirus exposure and HLA in healthy donors. Whole-study findings and limits: CMV serostatus was the sole immune exposure data available.

In regard to this clone: Its cognate antigen is unknown. Other DNA sequences within the sample encode an identical CDR3.

The study ran its PCR with 60 Vbeta and 13 Jbeta primers. The assay was immunoSEQ multiplex PCR, and TCRdb's table has in-frame clones only and misses some. Of some 150,000 clones in the sample, 50% to 75% are singletons; the top ten hold roughly 6.4%. The receptor was isolated from a woman in her fifties or sixties in good health and CMV-seropositive. The specimen was PBMCs.

The CDR3 nucleotides read TGTGCCAGCAGTTTAGCGGGAGGGCCCTACAATGAGCAGTTCTTC. This encodes CASSLAGGPYNEQFF. The V and J genes are TRBV27 and TRBJ2-1; 9 bases match TRBD2. CDR1 is MNHEY, CDR2 SMNVEV, per germline (reference sequence). The CDR3 spans 15 residues. The J segment lost 2 bases and the V segment lost 2 bases, leaving 1 base of the junction unmatched.